Shown below are 18 T cell receptor beta chains from a single sample sequenced in a study of cytomegalovirus exposure and HLA in healthy donors. With 60 Vbeta and 13 Jbeta primers, the PCR was carried out. Produced via immunoSEQ multiplex PCR; TCRdb's table is partial and in-frame only. The repertoire table contains tens of thousands of clones. Sequences were obtained from PBMCs. Source of these receptors: a female donor in good health and CMV-seronegative.

V gene TRBV9 combines with J gene TRBJ2-1; 8 bases fit TRBD1. Germline lookup yields CDR1 SGDLS and CDR2 YYNGEE. The junction had 6 bases not matched to a gene; V was cut back by 3 bases and J by 7 bases. The CDR3 loop spans 14 amino acids. The CDR3 DNA sequence: TGTGCCAGCAGCGCAACCGGACAGGGAAATGAGCAGTTCTTC. Translated, it gives CASSATGQGNEQFF.

The chain links TRBV5-6 to TRBJ2-7; 13 bases are a match to TRBD2. The CDR3 runs 14 residues. With 4 bases clipped from V and 3 bases from J, the junction kept 1 base outside the gene matches. Looked up from germline, CDR1 is SGHDT and CDR2 is YYEEEE. CDR3 nucleotides: TGTGCCAGCAGCGGACTAGCGGGAGACTACGAGCAGTACTTC. Translated, it gives CASSGLAGDYEQYF.

The chain combines TRBV5-1 with TRBJ2-7, with 8 bases that match TRBD2. The V and J ends lost 3 bases and 4 bases, in that order; junction bases with no gene match: 12. This CDR3 spans 16 amino acids. Germline values: CDR1 SGHRS, CDR2 YFSETQ. The CDR3 region is CASSWTTTSGSYEQYF. For the CDR3, the DNA is TGCGCCAGCAGCTGGACCACGACCAGCGGGAGTTACGAGCAGTACTTC.

The V gene is TRBV19, the J gene TRBJ1-1; TRBD1 is a possible D gene (6 bases). CDR3 length: 14 amino acids. Per germline, CDR1 LNHDA and CDR2 SQIVND (reference sequence). Deletions cut 6 bases from V and 2 bases from J, with 13 bases between. Here the CDR3 reads CASSPGQLNTEAFF. Written as DNA, the CDR3 is TGTGCCAGTAGCCCCGGACAGCTAAACACTGAAGCTTTCTTT. The full variable domain, with the rest looked up from reference TRBV19 and TRBJ1-1, is DGGITQSPKYLFRKEGQNVTLSCEQNLNHDAMYWYRQDPGQGLRLIYYSQIVNDFQKGDIAEGYSVSREKKESFPLTVTSAQKNPTAFYLCASSPGQLNTEAFFGQGTRLTVV.

This chain uses TRBV4-1 with TRBJ1-1; TRBD1 is a possible D gene (6 bases). CDR1 and CDR2 from the germline V gene are MGHRA and YSYEKL. CDR3 length: 13 residues. V lost 8 bases and J 4 bases, leaving 14 bases between the germline ends. The CDR3 spells CASGGIKSTEAFF. CDR3 DNA sequence: TGCGCCAGCGGGGGCATCAAGAGCACTGAAGCTTTCTTT.

The chain uses TRBV4-1 and TRBJ2-7; D is uncertain. The V and J ends lost 4 bases and 3 bases respectively, with 19 bases between them. Germline-derived CDR1 and CDR2 are MGHRA and YSYEKL. CDR3 length equals 16 residues. The CDR3 loop is CASSPTFAGADYEQYF. The CDR3 coding sequence is TGCGCCAGCAGCCCTACCTTCGCAGGCGCCGACTACGAGCAGTACTTC.

This chain connects TRBV9 to TRBJ2-3; the D is unclear. The CDR3 has 16 amino acids. The germline V gene has CDR1 SGDLS and CDR2 YYNGEE. The ends were cut back, 0 bases at V and 0 bases at J, with 11 bases in the middle. The DNA for the CDR3 is TGTGCCAGCAGCGTAGATCCGAGGAGAAGCACAGATACGCAGTATTTT. Translated: CASSVDPRRSTDTQYF.

For this clone: A read error may account for a junction end that differs from germline. The CDR3 DNA reads as TGTGCCTGGGACAGGGGGGGTTTTGGAAACAACATATATTTT. Amino acids: CAWDRGGFGNNIYF. The rearrangement joins TRBV30 to TRBJ1-3, with TRBD1 matching over 9 bases. The CDR3 length is 14 residues. The germline CDR1 and CDR2 sequences are GTSNPN and SVGIG (reference sequence).

Points on this clone: Other nucleotide sequences in the sample specify the same CDR3. This chain links TRBV20-1 with TRBJ2-5; D is unclear. The V and J ends lost 4 bases and 2 bases respectively, with 5 bases between them. Germline CDR1 is DFQATT and CDR2 is SNEGSKA (reference sequence). The CDR3 totals 11 residues. The CDR3 DNA sequence: TGCAGTGCTAATTTACAAGAGACCCAGTACTTC. Its protein is CSANLQETQYF.

The chain has TRBV4-1 and TRBJ2-1; 10 nucleotides line up with TRBD2. J was trimmed by 5 bases and V by 5 bases; bases with no gene match: 15. Germline V lookup: CDR1 MGHRA, CDR2 YSYEKL. The CDR3 is 18 residues long. The CDR3 loop reads CASSLYYPSGGSDNEQFF. The CDR3, as DNA: TGCGCCAGCAGCTTGTATTACCCTAGCGGGGGATCTGACAATGAGCAGTTCTTC.

This chain uses TRBV19 with TRBJ2-3; D is perhaps TRBD1 (5 bases). Per germline, CDR1 LNHDA and CDR2 SQIVND (reference sequence). This CDR3 comprises 13 residues. Trimming took off 5 bases at V and 7 bases at J, with 13 bases between the two ends. For the CDR3, the DNA is TGTGCCAGTAGTTTCCACAGGTTGAATACGCAGTATTTT. Translated: CASSFHRLNTQYF.

The chain joins TRBV4-2 to TRBJ2-1, with 10 bases matching TRBD1. From germline, CDR1 is LGHNA and CDR2 YNFKEQ. V trimming: 3 bases; J trimming: 2 bases; junction bases outside the gene matches: 1. This CDR3 contains 15 residues. CDR3 loop: CASSHGQGAYNEQFF. The CDR3 DNA sequence: TGTGCCAGCAGCCATGGACAGGGGGCCTACAATGAGCAGTTCTTC.

V is TRBV30 and J is TRBJ1-2; D might be TRBD1 (6 bases). Germline V gene data show CDR1 as GTSNPN and CDR2 as SVGIG (reference sequence). This CDR3 comprises 12 residues. Trimming stripped 5 bases from V and 3 bases from J, with 10 bases between. CDR3 amino acids: CAWWGRHYGYTF. In DNA form, the CDR3 reads TGTGCCTGGTGGGGGCGACACTATGGCTACACCTTC.

The V call is TRBV5-1, the J call TRBJ2-7; 7 nucleotides agree with TRBD1. V lost 4 bases to trimming and J lost 0 bases; unmatched junction nucleotides: 13. Germline-derived CDR1 and CDR2 are SGHRS and YFSETQ. This CDR3 is built from 17 residues. The CDR3 reads CASSRDSAFLSSYEQYF. The DNA for the CDR3 is TGCGCCAGCAGCCGGGACAGTGCCTTCCTCAGCTCCTACGAGCAGTACTTC.

The chain carries TRBV6-5 and TRBJ2-1, with 12 bases aligning to TRBD2. This CDR3 is 15 amino acids long. After removal of 8 bases from V and 4 bases from J, the junction contained 6 bases not matched to a gene. From germline, CDR1 is MNHEY and CDR2 SVGAGI. The CDR3 loop reads CASRKLAGGYNEQFF. For the CDR3, the DNA is TGTGCCAGCCGGAAACTAGCGGGGGGTTACAATGAGCAGTTCTTC.

This chain connects TRBV14 to TRBJ1-3; 7 nucleotides line up with TRBD1. In germline, CDR1 is SGHDN, CDR2 FVKESK. The CDR3 consists of 14 residues. Losses at the gene ends were 4 bases for V and 4 bases for J; bases not matched to a gene: 4. Here the CDR3 DNA reads TGTGCCAGCAGCCCACAGGGGAGAGGAAACACCATATATTTT. It specifies CASSPQGRGNTIYF.

V gene TRBV5-1 combines with J gene TRBJ1-1; 7 bases map to TRBD1. Germline V gene data show CDR1 as SGHRS and CDR2 as YFSETQ. J lost 1 base, V lost 0 bases, and 3 bases had no gene match. The CDR3 sequence is 15 residues long. In nucleotides, the CDR3 is TGCGCCAGCAGCTTGGTGGGACAGACGAACACTGAAGCTTTCTTT. Its translation: CASSLVGQTNTEAFF. The entire variable domain, with the rest obtained from reference TRBV5-1 and TRBJ1-1, is as follows: KAGVTQTPRYLIKTRGQQVTLSCSPISGHRSVSWYQQTPGQGLQFLFEYFSETQRNKGNFPGRFSGRQFSNSRSEMNVSTLELGDSALYLCASSLVGQTNTEAFFGQGTRLTVV.

This rearrangement joins TRBV5-4 to TRBJ1-2, with a possible D match to TRBD1 (5 bases). Between the trimmed V and J ends, which lost 5 bases and 2 bases, there was a span of 13 bases. The CDR3 length is 14 residues. CDR1 and CDR2 from the germline V gene are SGHNT and YYREEE (reference sequence). This CDR3 is CASSSPGNNYGYTF. In nucleotides, the CDR3 is TGTGCCAGCAGTTCGCCAGGGAACAACTATGGCTACACCTTC.